Listed here are 32 T cell receptor beta chains from one sample, sequenced in a study of low-dose radiotherapy and immunotherapy resistance in tumors. Alpha- and beta-chain coverage of first-strand cDNA came from TRAV- and TRBV-specific primers. TCRs were put through 20 PCR cycles of amplification with Phusion. A constant-region primer and the V-primer adapter served as the primer pair. Each CDR3 protein gets one entry after TCRdb re-called the reads with MiXCR. Altogether about 7,100 distinct CDR3 sequences are present, roughly 50% being singletons, with the ten largest covering approximately 11%. The receptor set was obtained from a human donor with advanced metastatic prostate, ovarian, gallbladder or colorectal cancer (not recorded which). This table probably holds off-target reads from a library built for another chain.

V and J are TRBV28 and TRBJ2-7, with D perhaps matching TRBD1 (5 bases). This CDR3 spans 13 amino acids. Germline CDR1 reads MDHEN; CDR2 reads SYDVKM. V shed 5 bases and J shed 6 bases, with 14 bases lying between them. CDR3: CASSRAGWVEQYF. The DNA for the CDR3 is TGTGCCAGCAGTAGGGCAGGGTGGGTCGAGCAGTACTTC.

CDR3 amino acids: CASSMAQGRQPQHF. The CDR3 bases are TGTGCCAGTAGTATGGCGCAGGGGAGACAGCCCCAGCATTTT. This chain joins TRBV19 and TRBJ1-5; D perhaps matches TRBD1 (6 bases). Deletions cut 3 bases from V and 7 bases from J, with 13 bases between. The CDR3 spans 14 residues. Germline V gene sequence: CDR1 LNHDA, CDR2 SQIVND (reference sequence).

The V and J genes are TRBV29-1 and TRBJ2-3; possibly TRBD1 for D (5 bases). The length of the CDR3 is 13 residues. CDR1 is SQVTM, CDR2 ANQGSEA, per germline. V lost 6 bases and J 0 bases, leaving 10 bases between the germline ends. CDR3 sequence: CSVRQGSTDTQYF. The CDR3 DNA is TGCAGCGTGCGCCAGGGTAGCACAGATACGCAGTATTTT.

The chain has TRBV28 and TRBJ1-2; 7 bases are shared with TRBD1. The germline V gene has CDR1 MDHEN and CDR2 SYDVKM. CDR3 length: 13 amino acids. The trim removed 2 bases at V and 8 bases at J, leaving 5 bases unmatched. The CDR3 DNA is TGTGCCAGCAGTTTAAAGGGGGCGCAAGGCTACACCTTC. This sequence encodes CASSLKGAQGYTF.

The rearrangement joins TRBV30 to TRBJ2-1, with 10 positions matching TRBD2. Germline CDR1 is GTSNPN and CDR2 is SVGIG (reference sequence). The CDR3 is 16 amino acids. V shed 0 bases and J 7 bases; nucleotides not matched to a gene: 9. The CDR3 protein is CAWSVTAGGPRNEQFF. The CDR3 nucleotides are TGTGCCTGGAGTGTAACAGCGGGAGGGCCGAGGAATGAGCAGTTCTTC.

The chain combines TRBV4-2 with TRBJ1-1, with D perhaps matching TRBD1 (5 bases). V was clipped by 0 bases and J by 1 base, with 12 bases between them. The germline V gene has CDR1 LGHNA and CDR2 YNFKEQ. The CDR3 runs to 16 residues. The CDR3 DNA sequence: TGTGCCAGCAGCCAAGATTTCGGAGACAGGAACACTGAAGCTTTCTTT. Translated: CASSQDFGDRNTEAFF.

V and J are TRBV5-1 and TRBJ2-7, with 7 nucleotides matching TRBD1. J was trimmed by 5 bases and V by 2 bases; bases with no gene match: 4. The CDR3 length is 13 residues. Per the germline V gene, CDR1 is SGHRS and CDR2 is YFSETQ. CDR3 DNA: TGCGCCAGCAGCTTACAGGGGTCCCACGAGCAGTACTTC. As protein: CASSLQGSHEQYF. The variable domain in full, completed from reference TRBV5-1 and TRBJ2-7, reads KAGVTQTPRYLIKTRGQQVTLSCSPISGHRSVSWYQQTPGQGLQFLFEYFSETQRNKGNFPGRFSGRQFSNSRSEMNVSTLELGDSALYLCASSLQGSHEQYFGPGTRLTVT.

This clonotype appeared a few times. The chain carries TRBV6-6 and TRBJ2-2; perhaps TRBD2 as D (5 bases). Trimming left V 5 bases short and J 8 bases short, with 9 bases between. CDR3 length: 12 amino acids. CDR1 is MNHNY, CDR2 SVGAGI, per germline (reference sequence). CDR3 residues: CASSPLAGELFF. The CDR3 DNA reads as TGTGCCAGCAGTCCCCTAGCTGGGGAGCTGTTTTTT.

V is TRBV28 and J is TRBJ1-5; D not certain. Germline-derived CDR1 and CDR2 are MDHEN and SYDVKM. The CDR3 length is 12 residues. Trimming stripped 6 bases from V and 0 bases from J, with 3 bases between. In nucleotides, the CDR3 is TGTGCCAGCAGAAGTAGCAATCAGCCCCAGCATTTT. Translation: CASRSSNQPQHF.

CDR3 sequence reads: CASSWGFSEQFF. CDR3 DNA: TGTGCCAGCAGTTGGGGGTTTAGTGAGCAGTTCTTC. The V call is TRBV28, the J call TRBJ2-1; either TRBD1 or TRBD2 may supply D (5 bases each). Germline V gene lookup returns CDR1 MDHEN and CDR2 SYDVKM. The CDR3 contains 12 residues. Deletions cut 4 bases from V and 9 bases from J, with 10 bases between.

The V and J genes are TRBV9 and TRBJ2-2, with D perhaps assigned TRBD1 or TRBD2 (5 bases each). CDR1 is SGDLS and CDR2 is YYNGEE in the germline V gene. The CDR3 sequence is 14 residues long. Trimming cost V 2 bases and J 3 bases, with 8 bases left between them. The CDR3 DNA reads TGTGCCAGCAGCGTTATGGGGGACACCGGGGAGCTGTTTTTT. It yields the protein CASSVMGDTGELFF.

The gene calls are TRBV20-1 and TRBJ1-1; unclear D gene. This CDR3 has 13 amino acids. Per germline, CDR1 DFQATT and CDR2 SNEGSKA (reference sequence). V lost 4 bases and J lost 5, with 14 bases in between. The DNA of the CDR3 is TGCAGTGCTATGGGGAGTTTGGTGACTGAAGCTTTCTTT. Amino acid sequence: CSAMGSLVTEAFF.

This clonotype appeared a single time. V usage is TRBV12-3 or TRBV12-4 and J usage is TRBJ2-1; 10 positions agree with TRBD2. This CDR3 region has 14 residues. V was pared by 3 bases and J by 9 bases, with 5 bases of the junction left unmatched. In DNA, the CDR3 is TGTGCCAGCAGTTTTCGGTCTAGCGGGGGTGAGCAGTTCTTC. It codes for CASSFRSSGGEQFF.

This clonotype appeared a few times. This chain uses TRBV6-4 with TRBJ2-1, with a weak D call TRBD2 (5 bases). The V end lost 6 bases, the J end lost 7 bases, and 13 bases lay between the germline ends. The CDR3 covers 13 residues. Germline V gene lookup returns CDR1 MRHNA and CDR2 SNTAGT. The CDR3 DNA reads as TGTGCCAGCAGCCGCCTGGAGGATAATGAGCAGTTCTTC. Protein: CASSRLEDNEQFF.

The chain is built from TRBV10-1 and TRBJ2-6; D gene uncertain. Deletions cut 6 bases from V and 7 bases from J, with 10 bases between. The CDR3 spans 13 residues. CDR1 is WNHNN, CDR2 SYGVQD, per germline (reference sequence). This CDR3 reads CASSETQANVLTF. The CDR3 DNA follows: TGCGCCAGCAGCGAGACGCAAGCCAACGTCCTGACTTTC.

This clonotype was seen only a few times. The chain employs TRBV4-2 and TRBJ2-3; 7 bases align to TRBD1. This CDR3 contains 16 residues. With 1 base clipped from V and 1 base from J, the junction kept 5 bases outside the gene matches. CDR1 is LGHNA, CDR2 YNFKEQ, per germline. The CDR3 region is CASSQGGGLGTDTQYF. The CDR3 DNA reads as TGTGCCAGCAGCCAAGGAGGGGGCCTTGGCACAGATACGCAGTATTTT.

There are a few counts of this clonotype. This rearrangement joins TRBV20-1 to TRBJ2-1; 12 bases align to TRBD2. This CDR3 is 19 amino acids long. Germline V gives CDR1 DFQATT, CDR2 SNEGSKA (reference sequence). The J segment lost 0 bases and the V segment lost 3 bases, leaving 12 bases of the junction unmatched. CDR3 residues: CSARKSLAGGKSSYNEQFF. The CDR3, as DNA: TGCAGTGCTAGGAAAAGTCTAGCGGGAGGGAAGAGCTCCTACAATGAGCAGTTCTTC.

The J gene is TRBJ2-6, the V gene TRBV19; D is possibly TRBD1 (5 bases). Trimming shortened V by 5 bases and J by 2 bases, and 10 bases separated the two germline ends. The CDR3 has 15 amino acids. Per the germline V gene, CDR1 is LNHDA and CDR2 is SQIVND (reference sequence). For the CDR3, the DNA is TGTGCCAGTAGTCCACAGGCTGCTGGGGCCAACGTCCTGACTTTC. The encoded protein is CASSPQAAGANVLTF.

The gene calls are TRBV7-9 and TRBJ1-1, with TRBD1 as a possible D gene (6 bases). Trimming cost V 3 bases and J 1 base, with 9 bases left between them. Germline CDR1 is SEHNR and CDR2 is FQNEAQ (reference sequence). The CDR3 sequence is 14 residues long. Written as DNA, the CDR3 is TGTGCCAGCAGCTTTATGGGACAGAACACTGAAGCTTTCTTT. Its protein product is CASSFMGQNTEAFF. The full variable domain, completed using reference TRBV7-9 and TRBJ1-1, is DTGVSQNPRHKITKRGQNVTFRCDPISEHNRLYWYRQTLGQGPEFLTYFQNEAQLEKSRLLSDRFSAERPKGSFSTLEIQRTEQGDSAMYLCASSFMGQNTEAFFGQGTRLTVV.

The rearrangement uses TRBV10-3 and TRBJ2-7; D may be TRBD1 (6 bases). CDR1 is ENHRY and CDR2 is SYGVKD in the germline V gene. The V and J ends lost 4 bases and 0 bases respectively, with 13 bases between them. The CDR3 has 15 residues. The CDR3 reads CAISARTGISYEQYF. The CDR3 DNA sequence: TGTGCCATCAGTGCAAGAACAGGGATCTCCTACGAGCAGTACTTC.

The chain links TRBV18 to TRBJ2-7; the D gene is possibly TRBD1 (6 bases). Germline V gene data show CDR1 as KGHSH and CDR2 as LQKENI. V was trimmed by 6 bases and J by 0 bases, leaving 12 bases between them. The CDR3 runs to 14 residues. CDR3 DNA sequence: TGTGCCAGCTCCGCAGGGGTAGGCTCCTACGAGCAGTACTTC. Translation gives CASSAGVGSYEQYF.

The V and J genes are TRBV28 and TRBJ2-7; no clear D gene. Germline CDR1 reads MDHEN; CDR2 reads SYDVKM. Trimming stripped 3 bases from V and 4 bases from J, with 7 bases between. CDR3 size: 12 residues. This CDR3 is CASSLLGYEQYF. In nucleotides, the CDR3 is TGTGCCAGCAGTTTGTTAGGGTACGAGCAGTACTTC.

The rearrangement links TRBV4-2 to TRBJ2-1; TRBD1 agrees at 9 bases. Germline CDR1 and CDR2: LGHNA and YNFKEQ. Unmatched junction bases numbered 8, after V lost 1 base and J lost 7 bases. This CDR3 is built from 16 residues. The CDR3 loop reads CASSQVIQGAGNEQFF. CDR3 DNA sequence: TGTGCCAGCAGCCAAGTTATACAGGGGGCCGGGAATGAGCAGTTCTTC.

This clonotype was counted a few times. The chain links TRBV4-2 to TRBJ2-1; perhaps TRBD2 as D (5 bases). The V gene's germline CDR1 is LGHNA and CDR2 YNFKEQ. V was shortened by 0 bases and J by 7 bases, with 16 bases between the two germline ends. The CDR3 spans 16 residues. The CDR3 nucleotides read TGTGCCAGCAGCCAAGAAAGGACTGCCCGGCGGAATGAGCAGTTCTTC. Protein product: CASSQERTARRNEQFF.

The chain has TRBV3-1 and TRBJ2-3, with 7 bases matching TRBD2. The trim removed 7 bases at V and 2 bases at J, leaving 9 bases unmatched. CDR3 length: 15 amino acids. Germline loops: CDR1 LGHDT, CDR2 YNNKEL (reference sequence). As DNA, the CDR3 is TGTGCCAGCAACTCGGCGGGAGCGTTCACAGATACGCAGTATTTT. Protein sequence: CASNSAGAFTDTQYF.

This clonotype was observed a handful of times. CDR3 coding DNA: TGTGCCAGCAGCTTGTGGGGGACAAACTACTACGAGCAGTACTTC. It specifies CASSLWGTNYYEQYF. The chain couples TRBV5-6 to TRBJ2-7; weak D call: TRBD1 (6 bases). The CDR3 has 15 residues. Germline V lookup: CDR1 SGHDT, CDR2 YYEEEE. The V end lost 1 base, the J end lost 3 bases, and 14 bases lay between the germline ends.

V usage is TRBV29-1 and J usage is TRBJ2-1, with D perhaps matching TRBD1 (6 bases). Trimming removed 4 bases at V and 6 bases at J, with 16 bases between. Per germline, CDR1 SQVTM and CDR2 ANQGSEA. There are 14 residues in the CDR3. CDR3 coding DNA: TGCAGCGTTGTGTACAGGGTAGTGGGCAATGAGCAGTTCTTC. It encodes CSVVYRVVGNEQFF.

The chain recombines TRBV28 with TRBJ2-7; D ambiguous. The CDR3 extends over 17 amino acids. CDR1 is MDHEN and CDR2 is SYDVKM in the germline V gene. The V end lost 2 bases, the J end lost 4 bases, and 21 bases lay between the germline ends. The CDR3 DNA sequence: TGTGCCAGCAGTTTAACCCCTTCGGCGGTCCTGAGGTACGAGCAGTACTTC. Amino acids: CASSLTPSAVLRYEQYF.

The V call is TRBV6-6, the J call TRBJ1-1; D is possibly TRBD1 (6 bases). The germline gives CDR1 MNHNY, CDR2 SVGAGI (reference sequence). The CDR3 has 17 amino acids. Trimming removed 2 bases from V and 1 base from J, with 17 bases in between. The DNA of the CDR3 is TGTGCCAGCAGTTACGGAGGGATCAAGGGGGGGAACACTGAAGCTTTCTTT. It yields the protein CASSYGGIKGGNTEAFF.

Judged by abundance, this clonotype is large (0.1 to 1%). V is TRBV2 and J is TRBJ2-7, with 11 positions matching TRBD1. The CDR3 loop spans 15 amino acids. J gave up 5 bases and V 7 bases, and 10 bases lay outside the gene matches. From germline, CDR1 is SNHLY and CDR2 FYNNEI. This CDR3 is CASTPPPDRGHEQYF. The CDR3 DNA reads as TGTGCCAGCACCCCGCCGCCGGACAGGGGGCACGAGCAGTACTTC.

V is TRBV29-1 and J is TRBJ2-6; D is ambiguous. The V gene lost 4 bases and the J gene lost 0 bases, with 10 bases spanning the gap. This CDR3 has 15 residues. Germline assignment: CDR1 SQVTM and CDR2 ANQGSEA. The CDR3 reads CSVGVRSSGANVLTF. CDR3 coding DNA: TGCAGCGTTGGGGTCCGAAGCTCTGGGGCCAACGTCCTGACTTTC.

This clonotype appeared a few times. J is TRBJ2-7 and V is TRBV28; possibly TRBD1 for D (6 bases). The V end was cut by 7 bases, the J end by 2 bases, with 18 bases between. This CDR3 is 15 amino acids long. CDR1 MDHEN and CDR2 SYDVKM come from the germline V gene. The CDR3 DNA follows: TGTGCCAGCACCCCTTTGCAGGGGCGGACCTACGAGCAGTACTTC. This codes for CASTPLQGRTYEQYF.